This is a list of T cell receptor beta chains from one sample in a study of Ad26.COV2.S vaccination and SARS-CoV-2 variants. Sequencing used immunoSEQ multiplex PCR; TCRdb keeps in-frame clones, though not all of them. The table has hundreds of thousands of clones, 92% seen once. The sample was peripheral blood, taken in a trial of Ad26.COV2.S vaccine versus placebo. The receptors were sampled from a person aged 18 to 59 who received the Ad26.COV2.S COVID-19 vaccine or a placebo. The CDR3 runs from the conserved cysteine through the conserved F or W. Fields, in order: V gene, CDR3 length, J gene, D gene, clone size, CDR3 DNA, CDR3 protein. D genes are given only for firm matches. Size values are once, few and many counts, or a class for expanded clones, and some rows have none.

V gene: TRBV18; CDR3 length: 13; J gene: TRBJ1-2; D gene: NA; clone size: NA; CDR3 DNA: TGTGCCAGCTCACCATTCGTGGACTATGGCTACACCTTC; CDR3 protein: CASSPFVDYGYTF
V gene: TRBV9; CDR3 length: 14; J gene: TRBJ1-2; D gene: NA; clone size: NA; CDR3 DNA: TGTGCCAGCAGCACTCAGGGGACCCTTTATGGCTACACCTTC; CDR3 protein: CASSTQGTLYGYTF
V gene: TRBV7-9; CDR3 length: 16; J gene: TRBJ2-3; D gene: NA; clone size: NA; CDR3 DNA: TGTGCCAGCAGCCCAGTCCCGAGGCGTGTTAGGGATACGCAGTATTTT; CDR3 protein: CASSPVPRRVRDTQYF
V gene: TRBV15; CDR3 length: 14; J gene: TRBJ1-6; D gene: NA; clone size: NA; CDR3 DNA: TGTGCCACCAGCAGAGATGGGACTAATTCACCCCTCCACTTT; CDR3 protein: CATSRDGTNSPLHF
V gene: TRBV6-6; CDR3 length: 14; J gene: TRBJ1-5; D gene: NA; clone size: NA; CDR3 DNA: TGTGCCAGCAGTTACATTGGGGGCAATCAGCCCCAGCATTTT; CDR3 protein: CASSYIGGNQPQHF
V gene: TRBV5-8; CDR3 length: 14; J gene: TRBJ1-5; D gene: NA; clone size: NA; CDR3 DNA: TGTGCCAGCAGCTCCCTACAGGTTAATCAGCCCCAGCATTTT; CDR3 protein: CASSSLQVNQPQHF
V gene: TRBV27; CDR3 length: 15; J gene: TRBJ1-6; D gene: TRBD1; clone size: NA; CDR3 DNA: TGTGCCAGCAGTTTATACAGGGGCAGGGATTCACCCCTCCACTTT; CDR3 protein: CASSLYRGRDSPLHF
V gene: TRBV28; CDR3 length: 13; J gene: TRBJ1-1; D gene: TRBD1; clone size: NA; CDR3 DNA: TGTGCCAGCAGACGACAGGGGCCCACTGAAGCTTTCTTT; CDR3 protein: CASRRQGPTEAFF
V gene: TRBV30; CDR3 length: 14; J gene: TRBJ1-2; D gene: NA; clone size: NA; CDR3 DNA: TGTGCCTGGAGTGGTGGGGGGCCTAACTATGGCTACACCTTC; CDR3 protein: CAWSGGGPNYGYTF
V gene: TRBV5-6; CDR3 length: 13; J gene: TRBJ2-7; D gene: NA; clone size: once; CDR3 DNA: TGTGCCAGCAGCTTGGACGGACCCGGGGAGCAGTACTTC; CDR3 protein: CASSLDGPGEQYF
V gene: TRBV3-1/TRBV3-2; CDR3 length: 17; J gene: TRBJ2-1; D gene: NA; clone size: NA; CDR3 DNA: TGTGCCAGCAGCCAAGATAAGGATCCCTCCCGCTACAATGAGCAGTTCTTC; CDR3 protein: CASSQDKDPSRYNEQFF
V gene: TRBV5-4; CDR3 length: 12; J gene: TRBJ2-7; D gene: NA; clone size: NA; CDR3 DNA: TGTGCCAGCAGCACTGACAGTTACGAGCAGTACTTC; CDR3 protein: CASSTDSYEQYF
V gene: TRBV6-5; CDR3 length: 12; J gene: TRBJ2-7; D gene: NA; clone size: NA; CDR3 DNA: TGTGCCAGCAGTCCAACTAGTACCGAGCAGTACTTC; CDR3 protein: CASSPTSTEQYF
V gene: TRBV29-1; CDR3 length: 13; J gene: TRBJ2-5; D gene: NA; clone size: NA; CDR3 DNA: TGCAGCGCCCACGGGCCCTCCAAAGAGACCCAGTACTTC; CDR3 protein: CSAHGPSKETQYF
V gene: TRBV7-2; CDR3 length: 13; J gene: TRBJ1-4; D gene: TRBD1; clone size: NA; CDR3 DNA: TGTGCCAGCAGCGCCGGGACAGCTGAAAAACTGTTTTTT; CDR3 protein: CASSAGTAEKLFF
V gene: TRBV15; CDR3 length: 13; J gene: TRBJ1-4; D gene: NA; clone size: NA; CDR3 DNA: TGTGCCACCAGTTCCGGGGTGGTTGAAAAACTGTTTTTT; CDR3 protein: CATSSGVVEKLFF
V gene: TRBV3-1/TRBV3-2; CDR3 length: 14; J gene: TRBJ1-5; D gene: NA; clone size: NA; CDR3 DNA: TGTGCCAGCAGCCAAACTACTGGGGAGGGAGTTCAGCATTTT; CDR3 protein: CASSQTTGEGVQHF
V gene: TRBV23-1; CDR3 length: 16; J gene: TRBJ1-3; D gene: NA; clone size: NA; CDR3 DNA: TGCGCCAGCAGTCAACCCGGACAGAAATGTGGAAACACCATATATTTT; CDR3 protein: CASSQPGQKCGNTIYF
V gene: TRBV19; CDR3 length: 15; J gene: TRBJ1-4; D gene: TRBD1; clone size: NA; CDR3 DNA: TGTGCCAGTAGTATTGTTGGACAGGGGGATGAAAAACTGTTTTTT; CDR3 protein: CASSIVGQGDEKLFF